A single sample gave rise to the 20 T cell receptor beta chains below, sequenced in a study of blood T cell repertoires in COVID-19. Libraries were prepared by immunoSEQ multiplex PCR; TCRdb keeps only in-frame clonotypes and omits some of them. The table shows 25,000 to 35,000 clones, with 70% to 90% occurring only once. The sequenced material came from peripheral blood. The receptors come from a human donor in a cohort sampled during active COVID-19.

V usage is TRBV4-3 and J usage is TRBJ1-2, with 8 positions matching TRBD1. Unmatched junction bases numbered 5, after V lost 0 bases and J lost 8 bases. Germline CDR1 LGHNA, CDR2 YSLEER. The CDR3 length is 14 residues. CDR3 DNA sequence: TGCGCCAGCAGCCAAGATATACAGGGGGGCGGCTACACCTTC. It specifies CASSQDIQGGGYTF.

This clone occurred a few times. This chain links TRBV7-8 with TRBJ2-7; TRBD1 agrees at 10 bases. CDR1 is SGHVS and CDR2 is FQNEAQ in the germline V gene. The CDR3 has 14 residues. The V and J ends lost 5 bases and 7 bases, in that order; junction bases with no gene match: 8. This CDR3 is CASSPWDRGDEQYF. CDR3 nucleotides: TGTGCCAGCAGCCCCTGGGACAGGGGCGATGAGCAGTACTTC.

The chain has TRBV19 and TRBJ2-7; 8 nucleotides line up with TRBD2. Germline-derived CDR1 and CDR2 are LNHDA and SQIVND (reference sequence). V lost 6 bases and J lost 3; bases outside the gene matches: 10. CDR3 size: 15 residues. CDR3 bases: TGTGCCAGTAGCTTCTCAGCGGGGGCCGTCTACGAGCAGTACTTC. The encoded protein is CASSFSAGAVYEQYF. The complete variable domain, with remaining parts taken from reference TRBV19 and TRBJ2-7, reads DGGITQSPKYLFRKEGQNVTLSCEQNLNHDAMYWYRQDPGQGLRLIYYSQIVNDFQKGDIAEGYSVSREKKESFPLTVTSAQKNPTAFYLCASSFSAGAVYEQYFGPGTRLTVT.

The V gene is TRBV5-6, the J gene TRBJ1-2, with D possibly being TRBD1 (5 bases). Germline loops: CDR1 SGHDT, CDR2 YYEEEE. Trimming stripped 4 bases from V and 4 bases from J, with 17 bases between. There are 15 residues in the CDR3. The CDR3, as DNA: TGTGCCAGCAGCCCCCGGCAGGGCCTCTCCTATGGCTACACCTTC. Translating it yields CASSPRQGLSYGYTF. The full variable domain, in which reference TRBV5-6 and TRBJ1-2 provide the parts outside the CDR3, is DAGVTQSPTHLIKTRGQQVTLRCSPKSGHDTVSWYQQALGQGPQFIFQYYEEEERQRGNFPDRFSGHQFPNYSSELNVNALLLGDSALYLCASSPRQGLSYGYTFGSGTRLTVV.

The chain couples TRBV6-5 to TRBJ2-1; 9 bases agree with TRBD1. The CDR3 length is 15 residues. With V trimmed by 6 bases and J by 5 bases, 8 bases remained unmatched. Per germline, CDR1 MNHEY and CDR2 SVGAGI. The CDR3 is CASRLTGGAHNEQFF. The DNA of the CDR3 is TGTGCCAGCAGACTCACAGGGGGCGCGCACAATGAGCAGTTCTTC.

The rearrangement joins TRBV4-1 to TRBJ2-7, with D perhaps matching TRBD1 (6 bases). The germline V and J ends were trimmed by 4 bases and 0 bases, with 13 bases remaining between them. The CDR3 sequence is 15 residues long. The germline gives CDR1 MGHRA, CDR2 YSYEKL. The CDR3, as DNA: TGCGCCAGCAGCCGTGTGCAGGGGTCCTCCTACGAGCAGTACTTC. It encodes CASSRVQGSSYEQYF.

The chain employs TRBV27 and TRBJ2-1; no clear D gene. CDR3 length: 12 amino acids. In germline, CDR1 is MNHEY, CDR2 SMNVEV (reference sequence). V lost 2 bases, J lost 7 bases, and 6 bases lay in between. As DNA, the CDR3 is TGTGCCAGCAGTTTACCCTCGAATGAGCAGTTCTTC. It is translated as CASSLPSNEQFF.

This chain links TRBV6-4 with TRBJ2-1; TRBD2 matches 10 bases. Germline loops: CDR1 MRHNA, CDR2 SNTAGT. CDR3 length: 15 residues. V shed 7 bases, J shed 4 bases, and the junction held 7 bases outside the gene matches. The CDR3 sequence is CASTRLAGLYNEQFF. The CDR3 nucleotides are TGTGCCAGCACCCGACTAGCGGGCCTATACAATGAGCAGTTCTTC.

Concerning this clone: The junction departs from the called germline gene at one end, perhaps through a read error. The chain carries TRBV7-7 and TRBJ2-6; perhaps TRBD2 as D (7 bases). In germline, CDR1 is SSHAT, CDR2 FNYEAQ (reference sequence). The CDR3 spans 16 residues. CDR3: CASSPPGGAGANVLTF. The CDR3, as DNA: TGTGCTAGCAGCCCACCGGGGGGCGCTGGGGCCAACGTCCTGACTTTC.

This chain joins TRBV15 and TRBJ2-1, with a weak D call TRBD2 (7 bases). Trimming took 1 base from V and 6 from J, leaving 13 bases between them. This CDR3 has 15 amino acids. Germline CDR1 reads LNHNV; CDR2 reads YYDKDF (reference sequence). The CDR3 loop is CATSRARGATNEQFF. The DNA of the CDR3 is TGTGCCACCAGCAGAGCTCGGGGGGCCACCAATGAGCAGTTCTTC.

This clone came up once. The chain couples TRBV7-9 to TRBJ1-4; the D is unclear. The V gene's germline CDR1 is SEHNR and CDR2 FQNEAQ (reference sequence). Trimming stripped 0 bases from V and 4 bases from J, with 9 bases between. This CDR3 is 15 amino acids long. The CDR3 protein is CASSLAGGFNEKLFF. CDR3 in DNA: TGTGCCAGCAGCTTAGCGGGAGGATTTAATGAAAAACTGTTTTTT.

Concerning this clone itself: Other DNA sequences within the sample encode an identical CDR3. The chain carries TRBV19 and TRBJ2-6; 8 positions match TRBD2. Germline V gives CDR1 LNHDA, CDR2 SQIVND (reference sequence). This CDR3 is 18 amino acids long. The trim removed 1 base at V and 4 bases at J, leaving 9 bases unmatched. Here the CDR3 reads CASSIGRGAHAGANVLTF. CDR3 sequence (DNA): TGTGCCAGTAGTATAGGGCGGGGGGCTCATGCGGGGGCCAACGTCCTGACTTTC.

The CDR3 coding sequence is TGTGCCAGCTCCGGGACAGGGGCTCTAACAGATACGCAGTATTTT. This gives the protein CASSGTGALTDTQYF. The V and J genes are TRBV27 and TRBJ2-3, with TRBD1 matching over 10 bases. The CDR3 spans 15 residues. Per the germline V gene, CDR1 is MNHEY and CDR2 is SMNVEV (reference sequence). V was pared by 8 bases and J by 3 bases, with 8 bases of the junction left unmatched.

The CDR3 DNA reads TGTGCCAGCTCACGTGCAGGGAACACTGAAGCTTTCTTT. Translated: CASSRAGNTEAFF. This sequence joins TRBV18 and TRBJ1-1; D is uncertain. From germline, CDR1 is KGHSH and CDR2 LQKENI. The CDR3 consists of 13 residues. V lost 4 bases to trimming and J lost 1 base, with 7 bases between them. The complete variable domain, with remaining parts taken from reference TRBV18 and TRBJ1-1, reads NAGVMQNPRHLVRRRGQEARLRCSPMKGHSHVYWYRQLPEEGLKFMVYLQKENIIDESGMPKERFSAEFPKEGPSILRIQQVVRGDSAAYFCASSRAGNTEAFFGQGTRLTVV.

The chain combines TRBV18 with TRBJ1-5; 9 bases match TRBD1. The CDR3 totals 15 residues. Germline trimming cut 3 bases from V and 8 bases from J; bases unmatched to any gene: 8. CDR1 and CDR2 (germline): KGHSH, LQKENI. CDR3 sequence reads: CASSPGTGRNEPQHF. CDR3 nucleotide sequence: TGTGCCAGCTCACCCGGGACAGGGCGGAATGAGCCCCAGCATTTT.

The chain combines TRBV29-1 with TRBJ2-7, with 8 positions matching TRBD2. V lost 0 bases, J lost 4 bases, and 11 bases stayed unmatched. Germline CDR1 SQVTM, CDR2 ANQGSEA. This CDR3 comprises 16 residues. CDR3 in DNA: TGCAGCGTTGAAGATTTTCGGACGGGGGGGGGTTACGAGCAGTACTTC. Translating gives CSVEDFRTGGGYEQYF.

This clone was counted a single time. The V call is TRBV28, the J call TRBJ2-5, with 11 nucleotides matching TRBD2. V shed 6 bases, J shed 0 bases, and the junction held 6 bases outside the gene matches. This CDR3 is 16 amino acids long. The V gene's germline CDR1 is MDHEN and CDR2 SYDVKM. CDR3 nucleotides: TGTGCCAGCAGACCCCTAGCGGGGGGCTACCAAGAGACCCAGTACTTC. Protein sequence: CASRPLAGGYQETQYF.

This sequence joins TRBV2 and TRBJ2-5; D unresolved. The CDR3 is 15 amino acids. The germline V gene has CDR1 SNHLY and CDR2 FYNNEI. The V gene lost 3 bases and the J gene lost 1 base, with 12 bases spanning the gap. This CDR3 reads CASSDFGSSQETQYF. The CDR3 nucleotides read TGTGCCAGCAGTGATTTCGGGTCTAGCCAAGAGACCCAGTACTTC.

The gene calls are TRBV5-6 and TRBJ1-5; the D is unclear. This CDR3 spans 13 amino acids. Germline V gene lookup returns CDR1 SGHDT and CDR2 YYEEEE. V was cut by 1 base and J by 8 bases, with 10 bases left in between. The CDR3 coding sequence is TGTGCCAGCAGCTTGTTAGGGAGTGAGCCCCAGCATTTT. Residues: CASSLLGSEPQHF.

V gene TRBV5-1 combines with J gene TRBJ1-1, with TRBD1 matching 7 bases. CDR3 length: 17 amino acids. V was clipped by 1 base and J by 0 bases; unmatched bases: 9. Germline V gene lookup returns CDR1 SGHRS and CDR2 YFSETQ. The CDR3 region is CASSLFPAGGMNTEAFF. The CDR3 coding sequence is TGCGCCAGCAGCTTGTTCCCCGCAGGGGGGATGAACACTGAAGCTTTCTTT.